This T cell receptor (beta chain) is drawn from a study of CD8+CD57+ T cells in acquired aplastic anemia. This clonotype was seen ten or more times. Individuals selected for sequencing had exhibited CD8+CD57+ cell expansion on flow cytometry. Germline CDR1 reads SEHNR; CDR2 reads FQNEAQ (reference sequence). Between the trimmed V and J ends, which lost 1 base and 4 bases, there was a span of 8 bases. The CDR3 is made up of 13 amino acids. The template for TCR beta VDJ and CDR3 sequence profiling was genomic DNA. TCRdb re-called the reads through MiXCR, storing one row per CDR3 protein. The table lists 250,000 or so distinct CDR3 sequences, 47% of them singletons.

The V call is TRBV7-9, the J call TRBJ2-7; D is uncertain. The TCR sequence derives from a human donor with aplastic anemia. Sequenced material: sorted CD4+, CD8+, or CD8+CD57+ T cells (not recorded which) from PBMCs. DNA for the CDR3: TGTGCCAGCAGCTTAGTGTCGGAGTACGAGCAGTACTTC. It yields the protein CASSLVSEYEQYF.